These 14 T cell receptor beta chains were all obtained from the same sample, sequenced in a study of T cell repertoires in cytomegalovirus infection. TCRdb passed the reads through MiXCR, listing each CDR3 protein once. The sample shows 150,000 or so distinct CDR3 sequences, under 8.5% of them seen only once. The sequenced sample was PBMCs. The receptors here all came from a human donor in good health (CMV status not recorded). Some clones in this sample may be carry-over from other donors' samples.

This clonotype was detected many times. The rearrangement joins TRBV12-3 or TRBV12-4 to TRBJ2-1, with a possible D match to TRBD2 (6 bases). The CDR3 runs to 16 residues. Between the trimmed V and J ends, which lost 5 bases and 8 bases, there was a span of 22 bases. CDR3 loop: CASSKTRLGSLDEQFF. The CDR3 nucleotides are TGTGCCAGCAGTAAGACTAGGCTGGGAAGTTTGGATGAGCAGTTCTTC.

This clonotype was recorded many times. This chain joins TRBV7-8 and TRBJ1-3; D is ambiguous. The CDR3 totals 15 residues. Germline V lookup: CDR1 SGHVS, CDR2 FQNEAQ. V lost 3 bases and J lost 0, with 9 bases in between. The CDR3 reads CASSFAWTSGNTIYF. In DNA, the CDR3 is TGTGCCAGCAGCTTTGCGTGGACCTCTGGAAACACCATATATTTT.

There are a few counts of this clonotype. CDR3 amino acids: CSASDVTQDTQYF. The DNA of the CDR3 is TGCAGTGCTAGTGACGTCACACAAGATACGCAGTATTTT. The genes are TRBV20-1 and TRBJ2-3; no firm D call. The germline V and J ends were trimmed by 3 bases and 5 bases, with 12 bases remaining between them. CDR1 and CDR2 (germline): DFQATT, SNEGSKA (reference sequence). This CDR3 comprises 13 residues.

The J gene is TRBJ2-1, the V gene TRBV15; tentatively, D is TRBD2 (6 bases). Trimming shortened V by 8 bases and J by 2 bases, and 16 bases separated the two germline ends. This CDR3 contains 15 residues. CDR1 and CDR2 (germline): LNHNV, YYDKDF (reference sequence). As DNA, the CDR3 is TGTGCCACCGACCCGGGATCGGGGGCCTACAATGAGCAGTTCTTC. Amino acids: CATDPGSGAYNEQFF. Using reference TRBV15 and TRBJ2-1 for the parts outside the CDR3, the full variable domain is DAMVIQNPRYQVTQFGKPVTLSCSQTLNHNVMYWYQQKSSQAPKLLFHYYDKDFNNEADTPDNFQSRRPNTSFCFLDIRSPGLGDTAMYLCATDPGSGAYNEQFFGPGTRLTVL.

This clonotype was counted only a few times. V is TRBV14 and J is TRBJ2-3, with D perhaps TRBD1 or TRBD2 (7 bases each). This CDR3 contains 16 residues. V was pared by 3 bases and J by 1 base, with 14 bases between. In germline, CDR1 is SGHDN, CDR2 FVKESK. CDR3 bases: TGTGCCAGCAGCCACCCAAGCGGGACAGGCACAGATACGCAGTATTTT. It codes for CASSHPSGTGTDTQYF.

This clonotype was detected a few times. The chain uses TRBV20-1 and TRBJ1-2, with 7 bases aligning to TRBD1. After removal of 5 bases from V and 8 bases from J, the junction contained 8 bases not matched to a gene. The CDR3 is made up of 12 amino acids. Germline V gene lookup returns CDR1 DFQATT and CDR2 SNEGSKA (reference sequence). The CDR3 here is CSADTGVDGYTF. CDR3 DNA: TGCAGTGCTGATACAGGGGTGGACGGCTACACCTTC.

This clonotype was recorded at least ten times. The rearrangement links TRBV28 to TRBJ2-4; D gene ambiguous. The CDR3 length is 12 residues. CDR1 MDHEN and CDR2 SYDVKM come from the germline V gene. V lost 6 bases, J lost 1 base, and 4 bases lay in between. The CDR3 region is CASRKAKNIQYF. CDR3 DNA sequence: TGTGCCAGCAGAAAGGCCAAAAACATTCAGTACTTC.

There are many counts of this clonotype. J is TRBJ2-5 and V is TRBV7-9, with D perhaps being TRBD1 or TRBD2 (6 bases each). CDR3 size: 16 residues. V dropped 0 bases and J dropped 0 bases, with 11 bases sitting between them. CDR1 is SEHNR and CDR2 is FQNEAQ in the germline V gene (reference sequence). CDR3 DNA sequence: TGTGCCAGCAGCTTAGCTATGGGGGGCCACCAAGAGACCCAGTACTTC. Translating it yields CASSLAMGGHQETQYF.

There are many counts of this clonotype. V and J are TRBV7-3 and TRBJ1-1, with D maybe TRBD1 (6 bases). Deletions cut 2 bases from V and 8 bases from J, with 12 bases between. The length of the CDR3 is 13 residues. Germline CDR1 and CDR2: SGHTA and FQGTGA. The CDR3 DNA reads TGTGCCAGCAGCTTAGTACAGGGAAGAGAAGCTTTCTTT. This translates into CASSLVQGREAFF.

This chain connects TRBV10-3 to TRBJ2-1; D is perhaps TRBD1 or TRBD2 (5 bases each). Germline lookup yields CDR1 ENHRY and CDR2 SYGVKD. This CDR3 is 17 amino acids long. The CDR3, as DNA: TGTGCGATCTCACCCCGGGGACGGGGCTTGTCCTACAATGAGCAGTTCTTC. Translation: CAISPRGRGLSYNEQFF.

This clonotype has only a few counts. The genes are TRBV7-8 and TRBJ2-2, with 10 bases lining up with TRBD1. This CDR3 is built from 14 residues. Unmatched junction bases numbered 2, after V lost 6 bases and J lost 4 bases. Germline CDR1 reads SGHVS; CDR2 reads FQNEAQ. The CDR3 is CASRGDRGTGELFF. The CDR3 DNA is TGTGCCAGCAGAGGGGACAGGGGCACCGGGGAGCTGTTTTTT.

This clonotype has at least ten counts. The chain recombines TRBV28 with TRBJ1-4; 7 bases align to TRBD1. The CDR3 is made up of 16 amino acids. V lost 3 bases, J lost 7 bases, and 11 bases stayed unmatched. In germline, CDR1 is MDHEN, CDR2 SYDVKM. The CDR3 sequence is CASSFGTVGLGEKLFF. The CDR3 DNA reads TGTGCCAGCAGTTTCGGGACAGTAGGGCTTGGTGAAAAACTGTTTTTT.

Comment on this clonotype: Being one base from a much bigger clone, this may be a read error. This chain links TRBV5-6 with TRBJ2-3, with a tentative D call TRBD2 (7 bases). The CDR3 covers 15 residues. Germline V gives CDR1 SGHDT, CDR2 YYEEEE. CDR3 amino acids: CVSSLRGRGTDTQYF. The CDR3 nucleotides read TGTGTCAGCAGCTTGAGGGGGAGGGGGACAGATACGCAGTATTTT.

This clonotype was counted ten times or more. The chain combines TRBV7-2 with TRBJ1-1; no clear D gene. The germline V and J ends were trimmed by 3 bases and 4 bases, with 12 bases remaining between them. This CDR3 region has 14 residues. Germline V gene lookup returns CDR1 SGHTA and CDR2 FQGNSA. CDR3 DNA sequence: TGTGCCAGCAGCTTCCGGGCCGAGGGCACTGAAGCTTTCTTT. Its translation: CASSFRAEGTEAFF.